One and the same sample provided the 32 T cell receptor beta chains below, sequenced in a study of breast tumors, draining lymph nodes, adjacent tissues. TCRdb analysed the multiplex PCR reads with MiXCR anew, one entry per CDR3 protein. The sample includes 65,000 to 80,000 distinct CDR3 sequences, roughly 19% of them seen just once. Axillary draining lymph nodes of breast cancer patients supplied the node samples. The sequenced material came from axillary lymph node tissue. These receptors came from a female donor with breast cancer. Some clones in this sample may be carry-over from other donors' samples.

This rearrangement joins TRBV28 to TRBJ2-2, with unresolved D. Germline V gives CDR1 MDHEN, CDR2 SYDVKM. Trimming stripped 5 bases from V and 1 base from J, with 11 bases between. The CDR3 extends over 15 amino acids. CDR3 DNA sequence: TGTGCCAGCAGTCCCTCCCGAGGGAACACCGGGGAGCTGTTTTTT. Protein product: CASSPSRGNTGELFF. Looking up the rest from reference TRBV28 and TRBJ2-2 gives the full variable domain: DVKVTQSSRYLVKRTGEKVFLECVQDMDHENMFWYRQDPGLGLRLIYFSYDVKMKEKGDIPEGYSVSREKKERFSLILESASTNQTSMYLCASSPSRGNTGELFFGEGSRLTVL.

Many counts were recorded for this clonotype. This chain joins TRBV20-1 and TRBJ2-4, with a tentative D call TRBD1 (7 bases). CDR3 size: 16 residues. Looked up from germline, CDR1 is DFQATT and CDR2 is SNEGSKA (reference sequence). V dropped 6 bases and J dropped 0 bases, with 18 bases sitting between them. The CDR3 sequence is CSASIPGGRAKNIQYF. DNA for the CDR3: TGCAGTGCAAGCATCCCAGGGGGGCGAGCCAAAAACATTCAGTACTTC.

This clonotype was seen ten or more times. The chain combines TRBV20-1 with TRBJ2-5; TRBD2 agrees at 7 bases. This CDR3 region has 12 residues. The V gene's germline CDR1 is DFQATT and CDR2 SNEGSKA (reference sequence). J gave up 5 bases and V 4 bases, and 4 bases lay outside the gene matches. The CDR3 spells CSAIRSGETQYF. The CDR3 DNA follows: TGCAGTGCTATACGTAGCGGGGAGACCCAGTACTTC.

The genes are TRBV19 and TRBJ1-4; D is possibly TRBD1 (6 bases). The CDR3 runs 18 residues. CDR1 is LNHDA and CDR2 is SQIVND in the germline V gene (reference sequence). V was shortened by 4 bases and J by 0 bases, with 18 bases between the two germline ends. The CDR3 DNA follows: TGTGCCAGTAGTACGTGGGGGGCCCTCGTTGCAACTAATGAAAAACTGTTTTTT. Protein sequence: CASSTWGALVATNEKLFF.

There are many counts of this clonotype. The chain combines TRBV24-1 with TRBJ2-1; D uncertain. The V end was cut by 1 base, the J end by 15 bases, with 12 bases between. The length of the CDR3 is 12 residues. Per germline, CDR1 KGHDR and CDR2 SFDVKD. The CDR3 sequence: CATSDFTRGRFF. The CDR3 coding sequence is TGTGCCACCAGTGATTTTACGCGTGGGCGGTTCTTC.

This clonotype was recorded many times. The chain recombines TRBV4-2 with TRBJ2-1; perhaps TRBD2 as D (5 bases). The CDR3 sequence is 17 residues long. With 3 bases removed from V and 5 bases from J, the gap between germline ends came to 20 bases. Per the germline V gene, CDR1 is LGHNA and CDR2 is YNFKEQ. In DNA form, the CDR3 reads TGTGCCAGCAGCCATGAGGGCCTTTGGACGGAAAACAATGAGCAGTTCTTC. Protein sequence: CASSHEGLWTENNEQFF.

In this sample, this clonotype turned up many times. This chain links TRBV5-1 with TRBJ2-5; D is ambiguous. The germline V gene has CDR1 SGHRS and CDR2 YFSETQ. The length of the CDR3 is 13 residues. The V end was cut by 5 bases, the J end by 2 bases, with 10 bases between. The chain's CDR3 is CASRPTRQETQYF. The CDR3 DNA reads TGCGCCAGCAGACCCACGAGGCAAGAGACCCAGTACTTC.

This clonotype was counted at least ten times. The chain combines TRBV12-3 or TRBV12-4 with TRBJ2-1; TRBD2 agrees at 15 bases. Unmatched junction bases numbered 6, after V lost 2 bases and J lost 4 bases. The CDR3 has 18 amino acids. DNA for the CDR3: TGTGCCAGCAGTTTACGCCCGGGGACTAGCGGGAGGTACAATGAGCAGTTCTTC. This sequence encodes CASSLRPGTSGRYNEQFF.

This rearrangement joins TRBV27 to TRBJ1-5, with D unresolved. Germline CDR1 is MNHEY and CDR2 is SMNVEV (reference sequence). CDR3 length: 14 residues. Trimming removed 3 bases at V and 5 bases at J, with 11 bases between. CDR3 amino acids: CASSFSGEDQPQHF. The CDR3 nucleotides read TGTGCCAGCAGTTTTTCTGGGGAGGATCAGCCCCAGCATTTT.

This clonotype was picked up many times. The chain is built from TRBV9 and TRBJ1-2, with 8 bases matching TRBD1. The V gene's germline CDR1 is SGDLS and CDR2 YYNGEE. V lost 4 bases and J lost 7; bases outside the gene matches: 12. The CDR3 totals 15 residues. CDR3 coding DNA: TGTGCCAGCAGCCCCCGATCCGACAGGGGAGGTGGCTACACCTTC. It translates to CASSPRSDRGGGYTF.

This clonotype was seen many times. The V and J genes are TRBV19 and TRBJ1-4; unclear D gene. Germline V gene sequence: CDR1 LNHDA, CDR2 SQIVND (reference sequence). This CDR3 comprises 14 residues. Between the trimmed V and J ends, which lost 6 bases and 7 bases, there was a span of 15 bases. The CDR3 sequence: CASRSPSNIEKLFF. CDR3 bases: TGTGCCAGTAGATCCCCCTCGAATATTGAAAAACTGTTTTTT.

In this sample, this clonotype turned up a few times. The chain employs TRBV27 and TRBJ2-1; D is uncertain. Germline V gene data show CDR1 as MNHEY and CDR2 as SMNVEV (reference sequence). This CDR3 spans 15 amino acids. The ends were cut back, 5 bases at V and 0 bases at J, with 11 bases in the middle. CDR3 nucleotides: TGTGCCAGCAGTACCCGAAATAGCTCCTACAATGAGCAGTTCTTC. The encoded protein is CASSTRNSSYNEQFF.

DNA of the CDR3: TGTGCCAGCCCCATAAACCCGAAGGGCAATCAGCCCCAGCATTTT. Protein product: CASPINPKGNQPQHF. The chain employs TRBV5-7 and TRBJ1-5; D is uncertain. TRBV5-7 is placed among ORFs of uncertain function. This CDR3 region has 15 residues. Trimming shortened V by 7 bases and J by 2 bases, and 16 bases separated the two germline ends.

This clonotype was counted ten times or more. This chain links TRBV6-5 with TRBJ2-7; TRBD2 aligns across 16 bases. The germline CDR1 and CDR2 sequences are MNHEY and SVGAGI. J lost 7 bases, V lost 2 bases, and 11 bases had no gene match. This CDR3 is 18 amino acids long. The CDR3 DNA is TGTGCCAGCAGTTACGGGACTAGCGGGAGGGCCGGGGGTCGGGAGCAGTACTTC. This gives the protein CASSYGTSGRAGGREQYF.

The table lists this clonotype with a few counts. The V and J genes are TRBV9 and TRBJ2-7; 8 nucleotides align to TRBD2. V shed 0 bases, J shed 2 bases, and the junction held 7 bases outside the gene matches. The CDR3 is 16 amino acids. Germline V gene data show CDR1 as SGDLS and CDR2 as YYNGEE. The CDR3 nucleotides are TGTGCCAGCAGCGTAGAATTAGCGGGGTCTCCCTACGAGCAGTACTTC. Translated: CASSVELAGSPYEQYF.

This clonotype occurred many times. This chain connects TRBV28 to TRBJ2-7, with a possible D match to TRBD1 (5 bases). V lost 3 bases and J 3 bases, leaving 6 bases between the germline ends. The germline V gene has CDR1 MDHEN and CDR2 SYDVKM. This CDR3 has 12 amino acids. DNA of the CDR3: TGTGCCAGCAGTTTGACAGTCTACGAGCAGTACTTC. Its translation: CASSLTVYEQYF. The variable domain in full, with the rest retrieved from reference TRBV28 and TRBJ2-7, is DVKVTQSSRYLVKRTGEKVFLECVQDMDHENMFWYRQDPGLGLRLIYFSYDVKMKEKGDIPEGYSVSREKKERFSLILESASTNQTSMYLCASSLTVYEQYFGPGTRLTVT.

In its sample, this clonotype was seen many times. V is TRBV11-2 and J is TRBJ2-7, with D uncertain. Per germline, CDR1 SGHAT and CDR2 FQNNGV. This CDR3 spans 14 amino acids. V was clipped by 0 bases and J by 6 bases, with 12 bases between them. CDR3 residues: CASSLESGKGEQYF. CDR3 DNA sequence: TGTGCCAGCAGCTTAGAGAGTGGGAAGGGCGAGCAGTACTTC.

This clonotype was detected ten times or more. The CDR3 region is CASSSPGTIVTQYF. CDR3 coding DNA: TGTGCCAGCAGTTCCCCGGGGACCATTGTTACGCAGTATTTT. V is TRBV6-1 and J is TRBJ2-3; TRBD1 or TRBD2 may be the D gene (5 bases each). Germline V lookup: CDR1 MNHNS, CDR2 SASEGT. The CDR3 runs 14 residues. V dropped 5 bases and J dropped 8 bases, with 17 bases sitting between them.

In its sample, this clonotype was seen many times. The genes are TRBV6-6 and TRBJ2-1, with 11 bases aligning to TRBD2. CDR3 length: 17 residues. Germline CDR1 MNHNY, CDR2 SVGAGI (reference sequence). The J segment lost 2 bases and the V segment lost 2 bases, leaving 5 bases of the junction unmatched. The CDR3 is CASSYDPGLAAYNEQFF. Written as DNA, the CDR3 is TGTGCCAGCAGTTACGATCCGGGACTAGCGGCCTACAATGAGCAGTTCTTC.

In its sample, this clonotype was seen many times. The chain couples TRBV7-9 to TRBJ2-7; D not certain. Trimming left V 1 base short and J 3 bases short, with 13 bases between. Germline values: CDR1 SEHNR, CDR2 FQNEAQ (reference sequence). The CDR3 is 15 residues long. The DNA of the CDR3 is TGTGCCAGCAGCTTAGTGGGTGTGGGGTTCTACGAGCAGTACTTC. Its translation: CASSLVGVGFYEQYF. The full variable domain, its missing parts supplied by reference TRBV7-9 and TRBJ2-7, is DTGVSQNPRHKITKRGQNVTFRCDPISEHNRLYWYRQTLGQGPEFLTYFQNEAQLEKSRLLSDRFSAERPKGSFSTLEIQRTEQGDSAMYLCASSLVGVGFYEQYFGPGTRLTVT.

This clonotype was detected ten times or more. J is TRBJ2-5 and V is TRBV20-1, with unresolved D. The germline V and J ends were trimmed by 5 bases and 5 bases, with 12 bases remaining between them. The germline V gene has CDR1 DFQATT and CDR2 SNEGSKA (reference sequence). The CDR3 runs to 12 residues. This CDR3 is CSAGLEYETQYF. The CDR3 bases are TGCAGTGCTGGGCTAGAGTACGAGACCCAGTACTTC.

This clonotype was observed a few times. This rearrangement joins TRBV6-2 or TRBV6-3 to TRBJ2-1; a possible D gene is TRBD1 (5 bases). Between the trimmed V and J ends, which lost 7 bases and 4 bases, there was a span of 14 bases. CDR1 MNHEY and CDR2 SVGEGT come from the germline V gene. CDR3 length: 14 residues. The CDR3 bases are TGTGCCAGCACCGGTGGGGCGCCTTACAATGAGCAGTTCTTC. Encoded protein: CASTGGAPYNEQFF.

This clonotype was picked up many times. The chain links TRBV3-1 to TRBJ1-3, with D uncertain. V was cut by 5 bases and J by 0 bases, with 17 bases left in between. Germline assignment: CDR1 LGHDT and CDR2 YNNKEL (reference sequence). The CDR3 covers 17 residues. This CDR3 is CASSDSGTATSGNTIYF. CDR3 in DNA: TGTGCCAGCAGCGACTCTGGTACAGCCACCTCTGGAAACACCATATATTTT.

This clonotype showed up many times. The chain carries TRBV5-8 and TRBJ2-7; D is possibly TRBD2 (7 bases). CDR3 size: 13 residues. Germline V gene sequence: CDR1 SGHTS, CDR2 YDEGEE. V lost 3 bases, J lost 6 bases, and 13 bases lay in between. The CDR3: CASSSWEGGEQYF. CDR3 nucleotides: TGTGCCAGCAGCTCCTGGGAGGGGGGCGAGCAGTACTTC.

There are many counts of this clonotype. At one of its ends the junction is not consistent with the germline gene, which may arise from a read error. The V call is TRBV19, the J call TRBJ1-2; D not resolved. Germline CDR1 reads LNHDA; CDR2 reads SQIVND (reference sequence). The CDR3 contains 13 residues. The CDR3 sequence is CASTPAGNYGYTF. CDR3 DNA: TGTGCCAGTACTCCAGCGGGAAACTACGGCTACACCTTC.

This clonotype was counted at least ten times. This chain uses TRBV11-2 with TRBJ2-7, with D tentatively TRBD2 (6 bases). Trimming took 1 base from V and 0 from J, leaving 10 bases between them. Germline V gene data show CDR1 as SGHAT and CDR2 as FQNNGV. The CDR3 contains 15 residues. Here the CDR3 DNA reads TGTGCCAGCAGCTTAGCGGTGGGAGGCTCCTACGAGCAGTACTTC. Protein sequence: CASSLAVGGSYEQYF.

On this clonotype: This sequence may be a read error, since a much larger clone differs from it by one base. V and J are TRBV6-6 and TRBJ2-2; D is possibly TRBD1 or TRBD2 (5 bases each). CDR1 is MNHNY, CDR2 SVGAGI, per germline (reference sequence). This CDR3 has 17 residues. Here the CDR3 reads CASSYRQGVFFPGELLF. The CDR3 DNA reads as TGTGCCAGCAGTTATAGGCAGGGAGTATTTTTCCCCGGGGAGCTGCTTTTT.

This clonotype was found many times. The rearrangement joins TRBV2 to TRBJ1-6; TRBD1 agrees at 7 bases. Trimming at V came to 3 bases and at J to 7 bases, leaving 3 bases not matched to a gene. CDR1 SNHLY and CDR2 FYNNEI come from the germline V gene. The length of the CDR3 is 14 residues. CDR3 protein: CASSDTTGNSPLHF. The CDR3 DNA reads TGTGCCAGCAGTGATACGACAGGGAATTCACCCCTCCACTTT. Full variable domain (rest looked up from reference TRBV2 and TRBJ1-6): EPEVTQTPSHQVTQMGQEVILRCVPISNHLYFYWYRQILGQKVEFLVSFYNNEISEKSEIFDDQFSVERPDGSNFTLKIRSTKLEDSAMYFCASSDTTGNSPLHFGNGTRLTVT.

This clonotype has at least ten counts. The J gene is TRBJ1-4, the V gene TRBV6-6, with D possibly TRBD1 on 5 matching bases. Germline CDR1 and CDR2: MNHNY and SVGAGI (reference sequence). Trimming pared 4 bases from V and 8 bases from J, leaving 14 bases between. CDR3 size: 14 residues. The CDR3 nucleotides are TGTGCCAGCAGTTTGGGGGGGGACGGGGAAAAACTGTTTTTT. Translated, it gives CASSLGGDGEKLFF.

This clonotype occurred many times. The chain is built from TRBV10-3 and TRBJ1-2; 7 positions agree with TRBD1. Per germline, CDR1 ENHRY and CDR2 SYGVKD. This CDR3 is 13 amino acids long. Trimming took 5 bases from V and 7 from J; bases not matched to a gene: 7. The CDR3 sequence: CAISSGGDGGYTF. The CDR3 nucleotides are TGTGCCATCAGTTCAGGGGGAGATGGTGGCTACACCTTC.

Only a few counts were recorded for this clonotype. A read error may explain this, as a much larger clone is one base away. The CDR3 end shows no conserved phenylalanine or tryptophan, and so a read error is likely. The chain carries TRBV5-1 and TRBJ2-7; D unclear. Germline CDR1 is SGHRS and CDR2 is YFSETQ. With 0 bases removed from V and 7 bases from J, the gap between germline ends came to 11 bases. The CDR3 totals 13 residues. This chain's CDR3 is CASSLDSSGEQYL. CDR3 nucleotide sequence: TGCGCCAGCAGCTTGGACAGCTCCGGGGAGCAGTACCTC.

In its sample, this clonotype was seen many times. The V gene is TRBV6-5, the J gene TRBJ2-3; 11 bases line up with TRBD2. J was trimmed by 3 bases and V by 6 bases; bases with no gene match: 2. Germline V gives CDR1 MNHEY, CDR2 SVGAGI. This CDR3 comprises 14 residues. The DNA for the CDR3 is TGTGCCAGCAGCCGGACTAGCGGGACAGATACGCAGTATTTT. Translated: CASSRTSGTDTQYF.